These 25 T cell receptor beta chains originate from one sample sequenced in a study of blood T cells in healthy people across ages. A sample-barcoded 5' primer and a J-beta primer mix were used in a second PCR of roughly 6 to 11 cycles. MiXCR was run by TCRdb on the 5' RACE reads, yielding one entry per CDR3 protein. There are some 1.6 million distinct CDR3 sequences in the sample; about 32% occur only once, and about 11% lies in the top ten. Sequenced: blood. Every receptor here comes from a woman in her twenties or thirties in good health.

In this sample, this clonotype turned up a few times. This chain links TRBV15 with TRBJ2-7, with TRBD1 identical over 10 bases. Losses at the gene ends were 5 bases for V and 2 bases for J; bases not matched to a gene: 3. The CDR3 is 14 residues long. Germline lookup yields CDR1 LNHNV and CDR2 YYDKDF (reference sequence). The CDR3 protein is CATSGDRGTYEQYF. In nucleotides, the CDR3 is TGTGCCACCAGCGGGGACAGGGGCACCTACGAGCAGTACTTC.

This clonotype was detected ten times or more. The J gene is TRBJ2-1, the V gene TRBV20-1; TRBD1 matches at 9 bases. Looked up from germline, CDR1 is DFQATT and CDR2 is SNEGSKA (reference sequence). This CDR3 has 14 amino acids. Losses at the gene ends were 5 bases for V and 6 bases for J; bases not matched to a gene: 8. The CDR3 spells CSADSGTGINEQFF. CDR3 DNA sequence: TGCAGTGCTGATTCCGGGACAGGGATCAATGAGCAGTTCTTC.

On this clonotype itself: A much larger clonotype is one base distant, so this may be a read error. The J gene is TRBJ1-2, the V gene TRBV12-3 or TRBV12-4; 7 bases agree with TRBD1. V lost 6 bases to trimming and J lost 5 bases; unmatched junction nucleotides: 9. The CDR3 length is 14 residues. The CDR3 DNA sequence: TGTGCCAGCAGCACACAGACAGGGTCGTATGGCTACACCTTC. Translation: CASSTQTGSYGYTF.

This clonotype was observed a few times. The chain recombines TRBV9 with TRBJ1-5; D uncertain. CDR1 is SGDLS, CDR2 YYNGEE, per germline. Deletions cut 3 bases from V and 5 bases from J, with 9 bases between. This CDR3 is built from 13 residues. The CDR3 DNA is TGTGCCAGCAGCGCTACCTCCGATCAGCCCCAGCATTTT. Translation: CASSATSDQPQHF.

This rearrangement joins TRBV7-9 to TRBJ2-4; D is unclear. The J call may be in error: the DNA end matches TRBJ2-7 better. CDR1 SEHNR and CDR2 FQNEAQ come from the germline V gene (reference sequence). The CDR3 has 14 amino acids. The DNA of the CDR3 is TGTGCCAGCACCTCGCCACTGGCGGACTACGAGCAGTACTTC. As protein: CASTSPLADYEQYF.

The J gene is TRBJ2-2, the V gene TRBV7-7; no clear D gene. V lost 5 bases and J lost 7, with 14 bases in between. The CDR3 loop spans 14 amino acids. Germline V gene lookup returns CDR1 SSHAT and CDR2 FNYEAQ (reference sequence). CDR3 sequence: CASSVGPMGGELFF. CDR3 bases: TGTGCCAGCAGCGTAGGACCTATGGGCGGGGAGCTGTTTTTT.

The V gene is TRBV20-1, the J gene TRBJ2-7; 7 bases match TRBD1. V shed 0 bases, J shed 4 bases, and the junction held 9 bases outside the gene matches. The CDR3 runs to 15 residues. The germline gives CDR1 DFQATT, CDR2 SNEGSKA (reference sequence). CDR3 loop: CSARDRGQKTYEQYF. In nucleotides, the CDR3 is TGCAGTGCTAGAGATCGGGGACAGAAAACTTACGAGCAGTACTTC.

The V and J genes are TRBV20-1 and TRBJ1-6; the match to TRBD1 covers 8 bases. CDR3 length: 13 residues. V was clipped by 5 bases and J by 6 bases; unmatched bases: 3. Germline lookup yields CDR1 DFQATT and CDR2 SNEGSKA (reference sequence). The chain's CDR3 is CSAQDRANSPLHF. For the CDR3, the DNA is TGCAGTGCTCAGGACAGGGCTAATTCACCCCTCCACTTT.

This clonotype was observed a few times. CDR3 DNA: TGTGCCAGCAGTCCCGGCCCCGAGCGGGAGGAGGGCTACGAGCAGTACTTC. This translates into CASSPGPEREEGYEQYF. J is TRBJ2-7 and V is TRBV27; 9 nucleotides line up with TRBD2. The junction had 14 bases not matched to a gene; V was cut back by 5 bases and J by 3 bases. Germline V gives CDR1 MNHEY, CDR2 SMNVEV (reference sequence). The CDR3 runs to 17 residues.

V usage is TRBV10-3 and J usage is TRBJ2-5; 10 nucleotides match TRBD1. Germline V gene lookup returns CDR1 ENHRY and CDR2 SYGVKD. V trimming: 6 bases; J trimming: 11 bases; junction bases outside the gene matches: 12. The CDR3 has 14 residues. In DNA form, the CDR3 reads TGTGCCATCAGGACAGGGGGCGCAACCTACGCGCAGTACTTC. Its protein is CAIRTGGATYAQYF.

This clonotype was detected ten times or more. This chain connects TRBV4-1 to TRBJ2-7, with 14 nucleotides matching TRBD2. The CDR3 is made up of 14 amino acids. CDR1 and CDR2 from the germline V gene are MGHRA and YSYEKL. Trimming cost V 4 bases and J 6 bases; bases outside gene matches: 2. In DNA form, the CDR3 reads TGCGCCAGCAGCCCGGGACTAGCGGGGGTCGAGCAGTACTTC. Translation: CASSPGLAGVEQYF.

The genes are TRBV12-3 or TRBV12-4 and TRBJ1-6; no firm D call. V was shortened by 6 bases and J by 5 bases, with 8 bases between the two germline ends. The CDR3 is 13 amino acids. The CDR3 nucleotides are TGTGCCAGCAGATCGATTAATAATTCACCCCTCCACTTT. Amino acid sequence: CASRSINNSPLHF.

The V and J genes are TRBV9 and TRBJ2-2; D is perhaps TRBD1 (6 bases). CDR3 length: 16 residues. The germline V and J ends were trimmed by 2 bases and 1 base, with 12 bases remaining between them. Germline V CDR1 and CDR2: SGDLS, YYNGEE. In DNA, the CDR3 is TGTGCCAGCAGCGTGGGTAGCAGGGGGAACACCGGGGAGCTGTTTTTT. Translating gives CASSVGSRGNTGELFF.

At least ten counts were recorded for this clonotype. The chain employs TRBV10-3 and TRBJ2-1; TRBD1 might be the D (5 bases). The CDR3 spans 14 residues. Germline V lookup: CDR1 ENHRY, CDR2 SYGVKD. V lost 2 bases, J lost 5 bases, and 10 bases lay in between. The CDR3 nucleotides read TGTGCCATCAGTGAGCAAATAGGGGACAATGAGCAGTTCTTC. This gives the protein CAISEQIGDNEQFF.

J is TRBJ1-3 and V is TRBV5-1; D may be TRBD1 (6 bases). The CDR3 contains 12 residues. V was trimmed by 5 bases and J by 8 bases, leaving 11 bases between them. Germline CDR1 reads SGHRS; CDR2 reads YFSETQ. CDR3 protein: CASSSQGDTIYF. CDR3 DNA sequence: TGCGCCAGCAGTTCACAGGGAGACACCATATATTTT.

At least ten counts were recorded for this clonotype. The V and J genes are TRBV29-1 and TRBJ2-7, with 12 bases that match TRBD1. The CDR3 consists of 14 residues. Looked up from germline, CDR1 is SQVTM and CDR2 is ANQGSEA. V shed 1 base, J shed 4 bases, and the junction held 2 bases outside the gene matches. Written as DNA, the CDR3 is TGCAGCGTTGAAGGGGGACAGGGGGCATACGAGCAGTACTTC. It translates to CSVEGGQGAYEQYF.

In regard to this clonotype: Germline is not matched at one junction end, which may reflect a read error. The chain combines TRBV2 with TRBJ2-1, with D unresolved. This CDR3 spans 14 amino acids. The germline CDR1 and CDR2 sequences are SNHLY and FYNNEI. CDR3 sequence: CASRVLSSYSEQFF. As DNA, the CDR3 is TGTGCCAGCAGGGTCCTGAGCTCCTACAGTGAGCAGTTCTTC.

The CDR3 DNA is TGTGCCATCAAAGGGTCTAATGAAAAACTGTTTTTT. It is translated as CAIKGSNEKLFF. V usage is TRBV10-3 and J usage is TRBJ1-4; D not certain. CDR1 and CDR2 from the germline V gene are ENHRY and SYGVKD. V lost 7 bases to trimming and J lost 3 bases, with 6 bases between them. CDR3 length: 12 amino acids.

This clonotype was seen many times. The CDR3 here is CASSPSGGSYNEQFF. In nucleotides, the CDR3 is TGTGCCAGCAGCCCGAGCGGGGGCTCCTACAATGAGCAGTTCTTC. V gene TRBV12-3 or TRBV12-4 combines with J gene TRBJ2-1; 8 bases are a match to TRBD2. Unmatched junction bases numbered 4, after V lost 6 bases and J lost 0 bases. CDR3 length equals 15 residues.

This clonotype was seen a handful of times. CDR3 nucleotides: TGTGCCAGCAGCTGGACCGGGACTAGCGGATACAATGAGCAGTTCTTC. Its translation: CASSWTGTSGYNEQFF. The V call is TRBV11-2, the J call TRBJ2-1; 11 bases agree with TRBD2. Germline V gives CDR1 SGHAT, CDR2 FQNNGV. This CDR3 spans 16 amino acids. V was clipped by 4 bases and J by 4 bases; unmatched bases: 6.

There are a few counts of this clonotype. The genes are TRBV12-3 or TRBV12-4 and TRBJ1-2; no clear D. The V gene lost 5 bases and the J gene lost 4 bases, with 11 bases spanning the gap. CDR3 length equals 13 residues. The DNA for the CDR3 is TGTGCCAGCAGTGCACGACATGCCTATGGCTACACCTTC. This sequence encodes CASSARHAYGYTF.

The V and J genes are TRBV3-1 and TRBJ2-5; TRBD2 matches at 7 bases. The CDR3 has 17 residues. Germline V gene data show CDR1 as LGHDT and CDR2 as YNNKEL (reference sequence). Losses at the gene ends were 4 bases for V and 0 bases for J; bases not matched to a gene: 11. CDR3 in amino acids: CASSRRKGGSNQETQYF. CDR3 nucleotide sequence: TGTGCCAGCAGCCGCAGGAAGGGCGGGAGCAACCAAGAGACCCAGTACTTC.

The chain has TRBV6-6 and TRBJ2-1; D is perhaps TRBD2 (7 bases). Trimming took 2 bases from V and 7 from J, leaving 15 bases between them. CDR1 is MNHNY and CDR2 is SVGAGI in the germline V gene (reference sequence). The CDR3 is 15 residues long. This chain's CDR3 is CASSYDRTGGNEQFF. CDR3 bases: TGTGCCAGCAGTTACGACAGGACGGGGGGTAATGAGCAGTTCTTC.

V usage is TRBV7-2 and J usage is TRBJ2-5, with TRBD2 identical over 8 bases. Losses at the gene ends were 3 bases for V and 2 bases for J; bases not matched to a gene: 5. Germline loops: CDR1 SGHTA, CDR2 FQGNSA. There are 15 residues in the CDR3. CDR3 in amino acids: CASSFQRGRQETQYF. The CDR3 DNA sequence: TGTGCCAGCAGCTTCCAGCGGGGGAGACAAGAGACCCAGTACTTC. The full variable domain, its missing parts supplied by reference TRBV7-2 and TRBJ2-5, is GAGVSQSPSNKVTEKGKDVELRCDPISGHTALYWYRQSLGQGLEFLIYFQGNSAPDKSGLPSDRFSAERTGGSVSTLTIQRTQQEDSAVYLCASSFQRGRQETQYFGPGTRLLVL.

This chain uses TRBV3-1 with TRBJ2-1; TRBD2 matches 9 bases. Germline loops: CDR1 LGHDT, CDR2 YNNKEL (reference sequence). The J segment lost 13 bases and the V segment lost 1 base, leaving 14 bases of the junction unmatched. The CDR3 sequence is 16 residues long. The CDR3, as DNA: TGTGCCAGCAGCCAAGCCCTAGCGGGAACCCCCCCGGGACAGTTCTTC. As protein: CASSQALAGTPPGQFF.